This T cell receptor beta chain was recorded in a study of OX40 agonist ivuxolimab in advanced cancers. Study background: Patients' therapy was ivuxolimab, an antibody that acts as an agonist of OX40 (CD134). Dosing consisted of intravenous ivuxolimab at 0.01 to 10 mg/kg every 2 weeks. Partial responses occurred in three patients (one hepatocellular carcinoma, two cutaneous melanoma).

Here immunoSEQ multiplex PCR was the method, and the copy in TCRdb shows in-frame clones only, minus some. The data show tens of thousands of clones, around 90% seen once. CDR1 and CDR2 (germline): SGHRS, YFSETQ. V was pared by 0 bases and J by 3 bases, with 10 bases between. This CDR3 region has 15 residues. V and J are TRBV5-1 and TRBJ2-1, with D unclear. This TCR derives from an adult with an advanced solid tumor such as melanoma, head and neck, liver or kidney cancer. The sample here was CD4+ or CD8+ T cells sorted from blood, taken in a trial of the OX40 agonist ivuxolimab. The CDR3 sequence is CASSLAGPDYNEQFF. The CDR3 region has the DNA TGCGCCAGCAGCTTGGCAGGACCGGACTACAATGAGCAGTTCTTC.